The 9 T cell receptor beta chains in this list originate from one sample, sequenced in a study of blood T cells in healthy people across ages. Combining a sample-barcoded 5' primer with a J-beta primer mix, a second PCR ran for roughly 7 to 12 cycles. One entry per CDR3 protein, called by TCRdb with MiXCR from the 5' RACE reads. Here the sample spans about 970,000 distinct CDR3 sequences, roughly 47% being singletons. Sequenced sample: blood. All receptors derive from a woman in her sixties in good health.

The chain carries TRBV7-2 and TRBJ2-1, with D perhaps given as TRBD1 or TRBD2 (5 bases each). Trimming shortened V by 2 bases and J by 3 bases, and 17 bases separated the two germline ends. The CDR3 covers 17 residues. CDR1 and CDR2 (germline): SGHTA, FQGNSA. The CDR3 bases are TGTGCCAGCAGCTTAAGAGCCGGGGCCGTCGGCTACAATGAGCAGTTCTTC. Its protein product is CASSLRAGAVGYNEQFF.

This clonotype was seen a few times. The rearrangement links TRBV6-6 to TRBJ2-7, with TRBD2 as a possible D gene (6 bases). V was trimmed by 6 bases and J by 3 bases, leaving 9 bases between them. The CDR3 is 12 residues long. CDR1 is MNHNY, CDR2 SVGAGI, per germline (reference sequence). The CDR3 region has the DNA TGTGCCAGCAGCATTAGCGGCTACGAGCAGTACTTC. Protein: CASSISGYEQYF.

Here the CDR3 reads CASSPCCPGGMRNEQFF. The CDR3 DNA sequence: TGTGCCAGCAGCCCTTGTTGCCCCGGCGGGATGCGGAATGAGCAGTTCTTC. The chain carries TRBV21-1 and TRBJ2-1; the table's TRBD2 call for D was not verified on the DNA. TRBV21-1 constitutes a pseudogene. This CDR3 has 17 amino acids.

The chain's CDR3 is CASGKGGGTMRETQYF. For the CDR3, the DNA is TGTGCCAGCGGAAAGGGGGGAGGCACAATGAGGGAGACCCAGTACTTC. The rearrangement uses TRBV6-2 or TRBV6-3 and TRBJ2-5, with D possibly being TRBD1 or TRBD2 (6 bases each). CDR3 length equals 16 residues. V was shortened by 8 bases and J by 5 bases, with 24 bases between the two germline ends. Germline CDR1 and CDR2: MNHEY and SVGEGT.

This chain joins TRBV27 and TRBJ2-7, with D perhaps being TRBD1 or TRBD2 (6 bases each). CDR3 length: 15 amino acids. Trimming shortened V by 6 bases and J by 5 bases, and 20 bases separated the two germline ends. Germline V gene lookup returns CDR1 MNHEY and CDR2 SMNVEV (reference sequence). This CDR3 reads CASSPDPGAADEQYF. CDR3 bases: TGTGCCAGCAGCCCCGATCCGGGGGCGGCCGACGAGCAGTACTTC.

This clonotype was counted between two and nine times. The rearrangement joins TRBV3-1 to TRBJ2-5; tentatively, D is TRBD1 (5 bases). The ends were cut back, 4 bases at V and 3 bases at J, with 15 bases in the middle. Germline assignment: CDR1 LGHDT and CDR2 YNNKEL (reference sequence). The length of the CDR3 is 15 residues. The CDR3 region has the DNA TGTGCCAGCAGCCGACAGAACCTAGTGGAAGAGACCCAGTACTTC. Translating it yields CASSRQNLVEETQYF.

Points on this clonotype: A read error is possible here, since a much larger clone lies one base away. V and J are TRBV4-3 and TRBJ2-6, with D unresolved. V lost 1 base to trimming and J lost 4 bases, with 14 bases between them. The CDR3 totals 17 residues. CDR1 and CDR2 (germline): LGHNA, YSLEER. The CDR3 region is CASSQGISALGANVLTF. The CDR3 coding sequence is TGCGCCAGCAGCCAAGGAATCTCGGCCTTGGGGGCCAACGTCCTGACTTTC.

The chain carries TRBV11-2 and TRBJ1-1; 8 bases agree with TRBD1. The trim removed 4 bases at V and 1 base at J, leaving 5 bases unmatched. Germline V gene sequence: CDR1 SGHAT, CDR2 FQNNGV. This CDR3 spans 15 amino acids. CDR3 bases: TGTGCCAGCAGCTGGCGACAGGGGCCGAACACTGAAGCTTTCTTT. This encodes CASSWRQGPNTEAFF.

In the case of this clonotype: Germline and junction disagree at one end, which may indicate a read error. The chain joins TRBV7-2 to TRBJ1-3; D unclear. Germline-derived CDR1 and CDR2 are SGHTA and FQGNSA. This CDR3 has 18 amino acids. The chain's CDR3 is CASSPSPRGAISGNTTYF. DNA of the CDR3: TGTGCCAGCAGCCCTAGTCCCAGAGGTGCCATCTCTGGAAACACCACATATTTT.